This T cell receptor beta chain emerged from a study of blood T cell repertoires in COVID-19. Study-level information: Some COVID-19 samples were acute and others convalescent; all came from the United States, Italy and Spain. From T cells, B-cell-depleted T cells, or PBMCs came the material, which was cDNA or gDNA.

This clone was detected only a few times. Authors' data handling: Reference gene primer amplification gave estimated nucleated cell counts. This table comes from immunoSEQ multiplex PCR, and its TCRdb copy is limited to in-frame clones, with some not included. V, J and clone size were drawn from that table, and D and trimming were deduced from the DNA. This sample has about 220,000 clones; approximately 91% occur once, and the top ten carry approximately 0.69%. The CDR3 runs 13 residues. V was trimmed by 7 bases and J by 0 bases, leaving 7 bases between them. Germline V lookup: CDR1 LNHDA, CDR2 SQIVND (reference sequence).

What was sequenced was peripheral blood. The source is a man aged 40-55 years with acute or convalescent COVID-19. The chain recombines TRBV19 with TRBJ1-5; D gene uncertain. CDR3 amino acids: CASNYASNQPQHF. The CDR3 DNA is TGTGCCAGTAACTATGCTAGCAATCAGCCCCAGCATTTT. The full variable domain, rest sourced from reference TRBV19 and TRBJ1-5, is DGGITQSPKYLFRKEGQNVTLSCEQNLNHDAMYWYRQDPGQGLRLIYYSQIVNDFQKGDIAEGYSVSREKKESFPLTVTSAQKNPTAFYLCASNYASNQPQHFGDGTRLSIL.